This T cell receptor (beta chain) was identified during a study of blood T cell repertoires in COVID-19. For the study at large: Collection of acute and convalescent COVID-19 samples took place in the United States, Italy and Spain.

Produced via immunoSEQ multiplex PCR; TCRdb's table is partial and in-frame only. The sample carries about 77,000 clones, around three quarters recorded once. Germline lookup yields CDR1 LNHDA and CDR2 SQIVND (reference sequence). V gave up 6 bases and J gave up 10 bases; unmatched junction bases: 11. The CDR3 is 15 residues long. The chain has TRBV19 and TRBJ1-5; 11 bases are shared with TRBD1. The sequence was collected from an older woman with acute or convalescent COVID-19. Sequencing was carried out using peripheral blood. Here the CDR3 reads CASSPRTGGVKPQHF. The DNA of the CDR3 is TGTGCCAGTAGCCCTAGGACAGGGGGCGTGAAACCCCAGCATTTT.